The subject of this entry is one T cell receptor (beta chain). The CDR3 totals 14 residues. Germline loops: CDR1 SGHRS, CDR2 YFSETQ. After removal of 4 bases from V and 4 bases from J, the junction contained 6 bases not matched to a gene. These data are taken from a study of blood T cell repertoires in COVID-19. Study-wide context: COVID-19 samples, acute and convalescent, were from the United States, Italy and Spain. The cDNA or gDNA used as material had been derived from T cells, B-cell-depleted T cells, or PBMCs.

How the authors handled the data: Using reference gene primer amplification, nucleated cell counts were estimated. Sequencing used immunoSEQ multiplex PCR; TCRdb keeps in-frame clones, though not all of them. From that table come the V and J calls and clone size; the DNA was used to work out D and trimming. The data contain 140,000 or so clones, more than 60% of them singletons. The chain employs TRBV5-1 and TRBJ1-1; 8 bases agree with TRBD1. This sequence was found in a man in his fifties or sixties with acute or convalescent COVID-19. Specimen: peripheral blood. This CDR3 is CASSVTGASTEAFF. In DNA, the CDR3 is TGCGCCAGCAGCGTGACAGGGGCTAGCACTGAAGCTTTCTTT. The whole variable domain, filled in from reference TRBV5-1 and TRBJ1-1, reads KAGVTQTPRYLIKTRGQQVTLSCSPISGHRSVSWYQQTPGQGLQFLFEYFSETQRNKGNFPGRFSGRQFSNSRSEMNVSTLELGDSALYLCASSVTGASTEAFFGQGTRLTVV.